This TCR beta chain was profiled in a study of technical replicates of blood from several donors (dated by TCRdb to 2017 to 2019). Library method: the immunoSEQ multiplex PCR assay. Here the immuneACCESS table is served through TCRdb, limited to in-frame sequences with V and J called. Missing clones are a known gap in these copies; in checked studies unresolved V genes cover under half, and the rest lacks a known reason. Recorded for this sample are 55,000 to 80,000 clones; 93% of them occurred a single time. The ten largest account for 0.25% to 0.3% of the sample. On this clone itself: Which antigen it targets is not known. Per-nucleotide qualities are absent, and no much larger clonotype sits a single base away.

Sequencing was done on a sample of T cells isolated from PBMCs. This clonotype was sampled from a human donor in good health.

This receptor has the CDR3 CASSDSMRGNTIYF. The DNA reads TGTGCCAGCAGTGACTCTATGCGTGGAAACACCATATATTTT. The rearrangement combines TRBV2 with TRBJ1-3, with the D gene too uncertain to name. In the germline V gene, CDR1 corresponds to SNHLY and CDR2 to FYNNEI. Trimming takes 3 bases from V and 3 bases from J, and the germline ends sit 9 bases apart. Including the terminal cysteine and phenylalanine, the CDR3 comprises 14 residues. The entry retains the CDR3 DNA only, 42 bases that are in frame from base 1.